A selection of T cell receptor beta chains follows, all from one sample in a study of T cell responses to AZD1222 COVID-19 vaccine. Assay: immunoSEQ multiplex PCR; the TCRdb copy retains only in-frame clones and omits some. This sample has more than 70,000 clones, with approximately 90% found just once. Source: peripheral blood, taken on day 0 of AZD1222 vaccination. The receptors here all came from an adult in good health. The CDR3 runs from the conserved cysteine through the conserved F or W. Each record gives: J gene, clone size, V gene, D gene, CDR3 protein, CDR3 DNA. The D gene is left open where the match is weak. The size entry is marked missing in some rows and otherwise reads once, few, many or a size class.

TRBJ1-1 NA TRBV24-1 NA CATGATQNTEAFF TGTGCCACCGGGGCCACGCAGAACACTGAAGCTTTCTTT
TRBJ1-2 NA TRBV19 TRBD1 CASRPPGDRAGYTF TGTGCCAGTAGACCTCCTGGGGACAGGGCTGGCTACACCTTC
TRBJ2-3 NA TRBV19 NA CASSSPPGGLTGHGTDTQYF TGTGCCAGTTCCTCCCCCCCCGGCGGACTTACAGGCCACGGCACAGATACGCAGTATTTT
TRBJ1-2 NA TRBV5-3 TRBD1 CAPTVRRQGYGYTF TGTGCCCCTACGGTTCGGCGACAGGGCTATGGCTACACCTTC
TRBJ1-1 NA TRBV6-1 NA CASSEVGRGVYTEAFF TGTGCCAGCAGTGAAGTAGGCCGGGGGGTGTACACTGAAGCTTTCTTT
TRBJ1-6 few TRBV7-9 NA CASSLEGGNSPLHF TGTGCCAGCAGCTTAGAGGGAGGGAATTCACCCCTCCACTTT
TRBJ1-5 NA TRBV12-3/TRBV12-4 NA CASSLENQPQHF TGTGCCAGCAGTTTAGAGAATCAGCCCCAGCATTTT
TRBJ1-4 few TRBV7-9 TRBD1 CASSRGQGNEKLFF TGTGCCAGCAGCCGAGGACAGGGCAACGAAAAACTGTTTTTT
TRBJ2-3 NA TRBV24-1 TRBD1 CATSDPRDRTDTQYF TGTGCCACCAGTGATCCCCGGGACAGGACAGATACGCAGTATTTT
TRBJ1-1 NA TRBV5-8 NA CASSLTDWTTEAFF TGTGCCAGCAGCTTGACCGACTGGACCACTGAAGCTTTCTTT
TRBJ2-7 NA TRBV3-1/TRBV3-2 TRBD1 CASSQSVNSGGEQYF TGTGCCAGCAGCCAAAGTGTTAATTCAGGGGGCGAGCAGTACTTC
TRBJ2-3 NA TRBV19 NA CASGSWQGSTDTQYF TGTGCCAGTGGATCTTGGCAGGGGAGCACAGATACGCAGTATTTT
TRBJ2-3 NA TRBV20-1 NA CSASLGPERGTQYF TGCAGTGCTAGTCTGGGGCCTGAGAGGGGTACGCAGTATTTT
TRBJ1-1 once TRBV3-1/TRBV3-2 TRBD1 CASSQVGRGSVVNTEAFF TGTGCCAGCAGCCAAGTAGGCAGGGGGTCGGTGGTGAACACTGAAGCTTTCTTT
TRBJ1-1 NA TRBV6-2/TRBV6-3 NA CASSYHQVTNTEAFF TGTGCCAGCAGTTACCATCAGGTTACGAACACTGAAGCTTTCTTT
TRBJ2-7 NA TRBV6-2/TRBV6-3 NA CASSPGVLSSYEQYF TGTGCCAGCAGCCCCGGAGTCTTGAGCTCCTACGAGCAGTACTTC
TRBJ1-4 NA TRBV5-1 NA CASSLQGPNEKLFF TGCGCCAGCAGCCTACAGGGTCCTAATGAAAAACTGTTTTTT
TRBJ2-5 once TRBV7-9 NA CASSLYGGQETQYF TGTGCCAGCAGCTTATACGGGGGCCAAGAGACCCAGTACTTC
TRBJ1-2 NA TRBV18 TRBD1 CASSPTGTADGYTF TGTGCCAGCTCACCAACCGGGACAGCAGATGGCTACACCTTC
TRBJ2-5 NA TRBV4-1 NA CASSFYFRGAFLTQETQYF TGCGCCAGCAGCTTCTACTTTCGGGGGGCGTTTTTAACCCAAGAGACCCAGTACTTC
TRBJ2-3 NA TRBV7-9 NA CASSLDPVGTDTQYF TGTGCCAGCAGCTTAGACCCGGTGGGCACAGATACGCAGTATTTT
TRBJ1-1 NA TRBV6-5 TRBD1 CASSSLIRDRAFEAFF TGTGCCAGCAGTTCTTTGATCCGTGACAGGGCTTTTGAGGCTTTCTTT